This T cell receptor beta chain was captured by sequencing in a study of OX40 agonist ivuxolimab in advanced cancers. Overall study: Ivuxolimab is a fully human IgG2 antibody that activates OX40 (CD134). Anti-PD-1, anti-PD-L1 or anti-CTLA-4 therapy given earlier was allowed, and roughly 38% had some.

Sequencing used immunoSEQ multiplex PCR; TCRdb keeps in-frame clones, though not all of them. The sample lists about 72,000 clones; about 87% were seen once. CDR3 length: 15 residues. Losses at the gene ends were 6 bases for V and 10 bases for J; bases not matched to a gene: 10. CDR1 MNHEY and CDR2 SVGAGI come from the germline V gene. The origin of this receptor is an adult with an advanced solid tumor such as melanoma, head and neck, liver or kidney cancer. Sequences were derived from CD4+ or CD8+ T cells sorted from blood, sampled in a trial of the OX40 agonist ivuxolimab. V and J are TRBV6-5 and TRBJ1-6, with 9 bases matching TRBD1. In nucleotides, the CDR3 is TGTGCCAGCAGGCCCACAGGGGGCTCGGGGTCACCCCTCCACTTT. Translating it yields CASRPTGGSGSPLHF.